The sequence of this TCR beta chain was determined in a study of T cell responses to AZD1222 COVID-19 vaccine. Profiled with immunoSEQ multiplex PCR; TCRdb holds only in-frame clones, not every one. In the table there are some 140,000 clones, about nine tenths of which are singletons. The CDR3 spans 14 residues. Trimming cost V 0 bases and J 9 bases, with 11 bases left between them. Germline V gene lookup returns CDR1 SNHLY and CDR2 FYNNEI. Overall study results and limits: Epitopes outside B.1.351 and B.1.1.7 mutated regions reportedly drew nearly half of spike TCRs. Possibly, clonal diversity was underestimated; donors were largely white British and included more females. The repertoires were collected only after the peak T cell response.

Notes on this clone: The antigen remains unidentified.

The chain has TRBV2 and TRBJ2-2; D tentatively reads TRBD1 or TRBD2 (5 bases each). This TCR was sampled from an adult who received the AZD1222 COVID-19 vaccine. Sequencing was performed on peripheral blood, taken 28 days after the second AZD1222 dose. CDR3 sequence: CASSEASRGRELFF. The CDR3 DNA follows: TGTGCCAGCAGTGAAGCGTCGAGGGGTCGGGAGCTGTTTTTT.